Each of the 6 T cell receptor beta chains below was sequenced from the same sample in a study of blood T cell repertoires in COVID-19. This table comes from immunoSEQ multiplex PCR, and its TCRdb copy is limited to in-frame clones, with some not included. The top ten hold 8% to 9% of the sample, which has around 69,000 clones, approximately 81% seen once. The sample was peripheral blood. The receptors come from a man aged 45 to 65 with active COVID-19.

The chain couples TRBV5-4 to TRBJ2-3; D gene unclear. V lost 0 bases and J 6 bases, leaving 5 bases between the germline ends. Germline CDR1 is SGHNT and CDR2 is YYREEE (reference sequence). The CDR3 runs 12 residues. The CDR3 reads CASSLGADTQYF. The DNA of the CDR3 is TGTGCCAGCAGCTTGGGGGCGGATACGCAGTATTTT. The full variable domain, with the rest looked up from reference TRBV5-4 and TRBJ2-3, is ETGVTQSPTHLIKTRGQQVTLRCSSQSGHNTVSWYQQALGQGPQFIFQYYREEENGRGNFPPRFSGLQFPNYSSELNVNALELDDSALYLCASSLGADTQYFGPGTRLTVL.

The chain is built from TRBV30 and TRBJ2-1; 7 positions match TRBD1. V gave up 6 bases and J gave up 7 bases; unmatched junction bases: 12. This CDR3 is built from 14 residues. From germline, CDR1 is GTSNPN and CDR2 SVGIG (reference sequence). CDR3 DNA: TGTGCCTGTGGGGCGTGGGGCAGGGGGAATGAGCAGTTCTTC. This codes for CACGAWGRGNEQFF.

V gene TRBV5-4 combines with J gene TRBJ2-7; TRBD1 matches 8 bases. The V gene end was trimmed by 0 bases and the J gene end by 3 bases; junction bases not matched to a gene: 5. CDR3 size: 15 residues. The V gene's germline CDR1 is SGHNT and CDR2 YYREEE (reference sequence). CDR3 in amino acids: CASSLERTGYYEQYF. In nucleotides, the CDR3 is TGTGCCAGCAGCTTGGAAAGGACAGGGTACTACGAGCAGTACTTC. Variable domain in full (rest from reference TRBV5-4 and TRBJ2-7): ETGVTQSPTHLIKTRGQQVTLRCSSQSGHNTVSWYQQALGQGPQFIFQYYREEENGRGNFPPRFSGLQFPNYSSELNVNALELDDSALYLCASSLERTGYYEQYFGPGTRLTVT.

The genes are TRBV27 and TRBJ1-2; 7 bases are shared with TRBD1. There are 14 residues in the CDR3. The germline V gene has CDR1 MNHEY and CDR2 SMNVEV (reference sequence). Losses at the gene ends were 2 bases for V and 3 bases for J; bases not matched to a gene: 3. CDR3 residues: CASSLEGADYGYTF. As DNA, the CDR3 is TGTGCCAGCAGTTTAGAGGGGGCGGACTATGGCTACACCTTC.

The CDR3 region is CASSPLAVSTDTQYF. As DNA, the CDR3 is TGTGCCAGCAGCCCACTGGCGGTTAGCACAGATACGCAGTATTTT. The rearrangement joins TRBV4-2 to TRBJ2-3; D gene unclear. The CDR3 is 15 amino acids. V gave up 4 bases and J gave up 0 bases, with 11 bases separating them. Germline V gene sequence: CDR1 LGHNA, CDR2 YNFKEQ.

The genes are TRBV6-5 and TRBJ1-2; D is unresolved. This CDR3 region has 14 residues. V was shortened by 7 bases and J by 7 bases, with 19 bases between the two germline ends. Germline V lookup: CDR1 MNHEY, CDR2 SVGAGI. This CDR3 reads CASKKTGVFGGYTF. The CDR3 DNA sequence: TGTGCCAGCAAAAAAACCGGGGTTTTCGGTGGCTACACCTTC.